This T cell receptor (beta chain) was sequenced for a study of radiotherapy plus CTLA-4 blockade in lung cancer. For the study at large: Objective response rate was 15% to 20%; disease control rate, approximately 30%. Study-level findings and limits: Reports identified early blood T cell clone dynamics, with interferon-beta, as the best response predictor. After radiotherapy and ipilimumab, tumor-derived clones expanded in peripheral blood.

Sequencing was performed with immunoSEQ multiplex PCR; in TCRdb, only in-frame clones are kept and a portion is missing. The data show about 110,000 clones, with roughly 86% seen just once and less than 4% held by the top ten. This CDR3 is built from 12 residues. V was shortened by 8 bases and J by 1 base, with 9 bases between the two germline ends. From germline, CDR1 is MDHEN and CDR2 SYDVKM. Of note for this clone: Its specificity is not known.

CTLA-4 blockade with ipilimumab, together with focal radiation, was given to patients with chemo-refractory metastatic non-small-cell lung cancer. The sample consisted of peripheral blood, taken from a patient treated with radiotherapy plus ipilimumab. This clonotype originated in a human donor with non-small cell lung cancer that progressed on radiotherapy plus ipilimumab. Some clones in this sample may be carry-over from other donors' samples. This chain connects TRBV28 to TRBJ2-7, with a tentative D call TRBD1 (5 bases). The CDR3 protein is CASWQGSYEQYF. The CDR3 DNA is TGTGCCAGCTGGCAGGGTTCCTACGAGCAGTACTTC.